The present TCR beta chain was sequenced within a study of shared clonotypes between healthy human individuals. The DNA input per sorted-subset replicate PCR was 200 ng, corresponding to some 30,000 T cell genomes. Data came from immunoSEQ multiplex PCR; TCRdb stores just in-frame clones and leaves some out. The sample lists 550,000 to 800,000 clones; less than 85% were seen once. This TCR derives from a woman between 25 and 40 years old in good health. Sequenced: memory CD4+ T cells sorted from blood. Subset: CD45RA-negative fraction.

The CDR3 reads CASSGRDRLDTQYF. Here the CDR3 DNA reads TGTGCCAGCAGTGGACGGGACAGGCTTGATACGCAGTATTTT. The J gene is TRBJ2-3, the V gene TRBV25-1; 8 bases map to TRBD1. V was clipped by 4 bases and J by 6 bases; unmatched bases: 6. The germline V gene encodes CDR1 MGHDK and CDR2 SYGVNS. The CDR3 has 14 residues.